This T cell receptor (beta chain) is drawn from a study of tumor-infiltrating lymphocytes in localized non-small cell lung cancer. Findings and caveats of the study: Tumor T-cell fraction was not associated with recurrence-free survival. TCRbeta sequencing showed higher T cell infiltration in tumors than uninvolved lung. No T-cell fraction difference was seen between IM1 and IM2 tumors. Technical variation could not be separated from intratumor heterogeneity here.

Losses at the gene ends were 6 bases for V and 4 bases for J; bases not matched to a gene: 11. CDR1 and CDR2 from the germline V gene are MDHEN and SYDVKM. The CDR3 is 17 amino acids. On this clone itself: Its target is not known.

TCRdb keeps only in-frame clones here, not all; method: immunoSEQ multiplex PCR. The sample lists about 12,000 clones; about 79% were seen once. Sequencing was carried out using lung tumor tissue. This sequence was found in a human donor with non-small cell lung cancer. J is TRBJ2-1 and V is TRBV28; 11 nucleotides line up with TRBD2. The chain's CDR3 is CASSGLAGGRGYNEQFF. The CDR3 DNA sequence: TGTGCCAGCAGCGGATTAGCGGGAGGGCGGGGATACAATGAGCAGTTCTTC.